Below are 14 T cell receptor beta chains sequenced from a single sample in a study of cytomegalovirus exposure and HLA in healthy donors. 60 Vbeta and 13 Jbeta primers were used in PCR. Some clones are missing from TCRdb's copy, which holds only in-frame ones; the method was immunoSEQ multiplex PCR. The sample gives under 150,000 clones, roughly two thirds of which show up once; around 1.4% is in the top ten. Sequenced material: PBMCs. The receptors were gathered from a woman aged 40-49 years in good health and CMV-seronegative.

This clone occurred a few times. This rearrangement joins TRBV19 to TRBJ1-1, with TRBD1 matching 8 bases. The V gene's germline CDR1 is LNHDA and CDR2 SQIVND (reference sequence). Losses at the gene ends were 5 bases for V and 5 bases for J; bases not matched to a gene: 4. The CDR3 spans 13 residues. CDR3 in DNA: TGTGCCAGTAGTGGACAGGGTCGGACTGAAGCTTTCTTT. Amino acids: CASSGQGRTEAFF.

The chain uses TRBV19 and TRBJ2-3; 15 bases fit TRBD2. The CDR3 has 18 residues. J was trimmed by 0 bases and V by 5 bases; bases with no gene match: 6. CDR1 LNHDA and CDR2 SQIVND come from the germline V gene (reference sequence). The CDR3, as DNA: TGTGCCAGTAGTTGGACTAGCGGGGGGGCCTCTAGCACAGATACGCAGTATTTT. Protein sequence: CASSWTSGGASSTDTQYF.

This rearrangement joins TRBV6-6 to TRBJ1-6; 12 nucleotides align to TRBD1. The germline V gene encodes CDR1 MNHNY and CDR2 SVGAGI (reference sequence). V was clipped by 4 bases and J by 8 bases; unmatched bases: 6. The CDR3 contains 16 residues. The CDR3 nucleotides are TGTGCCAGCAGTTCTTGGGACAGGGGGCAGGATTCACCCCTCCACTTT. Translating gives CASSSWDRGQDSPLHF.

In its sample, this clone was seen once. The chain couples TRBV5-4 to TRBJ2-1; 7 bases line up with TRBD2. Germline V CDR1 and CDR2: SGHNT, YYREEE (reference sequence). J was trimmed by 7 bases and V by 4 bases; bases with no gene match: 14. CDR3 length equals 16 residues. The CDR3 reads CASSPRRTSSPNEQFF. The CDR3 coding sequence is TGTGCCAGCAGCCCCAGGAGGACTAGTAGTCCGAATGAGCAGTTCTTC.

The V gene is TRBV11-2, the J gene TRBJ1-3; 9 bases are a match to TRBD1. The CDR3 covers 15 residues. The V gene's germline CDR1 is SGHAT and CDR2 FQNNGV. With 2 bases clipped from V and 6 bases from J, the junction kept 5 bases outside the gene matches. CDR3 residues: CASSLRGQGINTIYF. The CDR3 coding sequence is TGTGCCAGCAGCTTAAGGGGACAGGGAATAAACACCATATATTTT. Variable domain in full (rest from reference TRBV11-2 and TRBJ1-3): EAGVAQSPRYKIIEKRQSVAFWCNPISGHATLYWYQQILGQGPKLLIQFQNNGVVDDSQLPKDRFSAERLKGVDSTLKIQPAKLEDSAVYLCASSLRGQGINTIYFGEGSWLTVV.

This clone was detected only once. V gene TRBV7-2 combines with J gene TRBJ2-1, with 10 bases lining up with TRBD2. V lost 5 bases, J lost 5 bases, and 12 bases stayed unmatched. Germline CDR1 and CDR2: SGHTA and FQGNSA. CDR3 length: 17 residues. In nucleotides, the CDR3 is TGTGCCAGCAGCCCAGGGGCAAGCGGGGGGGCCGACAATGAGCAGTTCTTC. The encoded protein is CASSPGASGGADNEQFF.

V gene TRBV27 combines with J gene TRBJ2-2, with 9 bases fitting TRBD1. This CDR3 is 15 amino acids long. Germline V gene data show CDR1 as MNHEY and CDR2 as SMNVEV (reference sequence). The V segment lost 4 bases and the J segment 5 bases; nucleotides outside the gene matches: 5. The CDR3 sequence: CASSWGTGFTGELFF. The DNA for the CDR3 is TGTGCCAGCAGTTGGGGGACAGGGTTTACCGGGGAGCTGTTTTTT.

The rearrangement uses TRBV6-5 and TRBJ2-7; no clear D gene. Trimming pared 0 bases from V and 0 bases from J, leaving 6 bases between. The CDR3 totals 14 residues. Germline CDR1 is MNHEY and CDR2 is SVGAGI. The DNA for the CDR3 is TGTGCCAGCAGTTACTCCGCGGACTCCTACGAGCAGTACTTC. The encoded protein is CASSYSADSYEQYF.

The chain joins TRBV2 to TRBJ2-4, with 10 bases matching TRBD1. Per the germline V gene, CDR1 is SNHLY and CDR2 is FYNNEI. This CDR3 contains 13 residues. Unmatched junction bases numbered 2, after V lost 6 bases and J lost 6 bases. CDR3 in amino acids: CASSRTGGNIQYF. CDR3 nucleotide sequence: TGTGCCAGCAGCCGGACAGGGGGAAACATTCAGTACTTC.

This sequence joins TRBV5-1 and TRBJ2-2, with TRBD2 identical over 9 bases. Germline CDR1 reads SGHRS; CDR2 reads YFSETQ. The CDR3 is made up of 17 amino acids. Trimming took 2 bases from V and 3 from J; bases not matched to a gene: 8. The CDR3 DNA follows: TGCGCCAGCAGCTTCGCCGCGGGGGGGCCCGACACCGGGGAGCTGTTTTTT. Encoded protein: CASSFAAGGPDTGELFF.

This clone was counted a few times. The V call is TRBV7-3, the J call TRBJ2-3; 7 bases line up with TRBD2. Trimming took 5 bases from V and 1 from J; bases not matched to a gene: 6. Germline V CDR1 and CDR2: SGHTA, FQGTGA. The CDR3 length is 15 residues. The DNA of the CDR3 is TGTGCCAGCAGCGCGCGGGGGTCCGGCACAGATACGCAGTATTTT. Its translation: CASSARGSGTDTQYF.

The chain recombines TRBV29-1 with TRBJ2-6, with D tentatively TRBD1 (5 bases). V was clipped by 0 bases and J by 2 bases, with 11 bases between them. Germline assignment: CDR1 SQVTM and CDR2 ANQGSEA. This CDR3 comprises 16 residues. CDR3 sequence: CSVEDWSGPGANVLTF. CDR3 nucleotides: TGCAGCGTTGAAGATTGGTCAGGGCCTGGGGCCAACGTCCTGACTTTC.

The genes are TRBV4-2 and TRBJ1-1; 9 bases match TRBD1. The ends lost 2 bases at V and 9 bases at J; junction bases unmatched: 16. The CDR3 totals 17 residues. Looked up from germline, CDR1 is LGHNA and CDR2 is YNFKEQ. CDR3 loop: CASSQRPGQGPMAQAFF. The CDR3, as DNA: TGTGCCAGCAGCCAAAGACCCGGACAGGGGCCTATGGCGCAAGCTTTCTTT.

This rearrangement joins TRBV9 to TRBJ1-1, with a possible D match to TRBD1 (5 bases). Germline CDR1 and CDR2: SGDLS and YYNGEE. Trimming removed 9 bases from V and 0 bases from J, with 12 bases in between. The CDR3 loop spans 13 amino acids. DNA for the CDR3: TGTGCCACATCGACAGATATGAACACTGAAGCTTTCTTT. Amino acid sequence: CATSTDMNTEAFF.